This T cell receptor (beta chain) was captured in a study of CD8 T cells in Susac syndrome. RNA in amounts of about 0.45 to 1 ug was reverse transcribed with random hexamers. TCRdb reprocessed the immunoSEQ multiplex PCR reads via MiXCR and lists one record per CDR3 protein. This table has about 210,000 distinct CDR3 sequences, approximately 95% appearing once. The ends were cut back, 6 bases at V and 4 bases at J, with 19 bases in the middle. CDR3 length: 16 amino acids. The TCR was taken from a human donor with multiple sclerosis. The chain employs TRBV12-3 or TRBV12-4 and TRBJ2-1; D perhaps matches TRBD2 (6 bases). The sequencing sample was made of CD4+ T cells from PBMCs. CDR3 region: CASSYSGGRGYNEQFF. In DNA form, the CDR3 reads TGTGCCAGCAGCTATAGCGGAGGAAGAGGATACAATGAGCAGTTCTTC.